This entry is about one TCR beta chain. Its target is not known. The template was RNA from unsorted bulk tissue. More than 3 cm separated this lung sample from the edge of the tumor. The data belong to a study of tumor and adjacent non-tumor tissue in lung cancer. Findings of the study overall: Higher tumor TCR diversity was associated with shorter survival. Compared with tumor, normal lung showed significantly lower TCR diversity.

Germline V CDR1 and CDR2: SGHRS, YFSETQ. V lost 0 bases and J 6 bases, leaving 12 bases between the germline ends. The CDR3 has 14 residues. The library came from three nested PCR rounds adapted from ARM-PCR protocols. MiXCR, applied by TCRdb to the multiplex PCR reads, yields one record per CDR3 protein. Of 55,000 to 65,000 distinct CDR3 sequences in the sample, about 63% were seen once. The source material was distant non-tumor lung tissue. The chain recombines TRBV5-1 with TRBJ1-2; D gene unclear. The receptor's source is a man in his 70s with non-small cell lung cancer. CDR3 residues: CASSLVSSRDGYTF. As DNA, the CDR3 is TGCGCCAGCAGCTTGGTGTCCTCGAGGGATGGCTACACCTTC.